This T cell receptor beta chain came from a study of circulating and synovial CD4+ cells in juvenile arthritis. Findings and caveats of the study: Traditional Vbeta family usage analysis missed the pathogenic-like versus bulk difference. Diversity here was lower than in bulk blood CD4 cells.

Sequenced samples came from active juvenile idiopathic arthritis patients. The CDR3 totals 17 residues. V was clipped by 2 bases and J by 4 bases; unmatched bases: 5. Germline-derived CDR1 and CDR2 are SGHNT and YYREEE (reference sequence). Comment on this clone: Antigen unknown.

TCRdb keeps only in-frame clones here, not all; method: immunoSEQ multiplex PCR. The sample lists approximately 3,500 clones, more than 80% occurring once. The chain recombines TRBV5-4 with TRBJ2-6, with 11 bases that match TRBD1. This clonotype originated in a human donor with juvenile idiopathic arthritis. Material for sequencing was CD4+ T cells from synovial fluid. The CDR3 nucleotides read TGTGCCAGCAGCTTCGGGGACAGGGGGGTCGGGGCCAACGTCCTGACTTTC. Translating it yields CASSFGDRGVGANVLTF.